One sample yielded the 13 T cell receptor beta chains listed below, sequenced in a study of T cells in Graves' hyperthyroidism and ophthalmopathy. What was amplified from RNA transcripts were TCR beta CDR3 regions. The HTBI primer set served for first-round RT-PCR of the TCR CDR3. TCRdb reprocessed the multiplex PCR reads via MiXCR and lists one record per CDR3 protein. The sample lists around 360,000 distinct CDR3 sequences; approximately 16% were seen once. The sample was blood. The receptors shown here come from a woman aged 60-75 years with Graves' ophthalmopathy.

This clonotype was counted only a few times. The chain is built from TRBV7-6 and TRBJ1-1, with D possibly matching TRBD1 (5 bases). The CDR3 extends over 13 amino acids. V was trimmed by 6 bases and J by 4 bases, leaving 12 bases between them. The germline V gene encodes CDR1 SGHVS and CDR2 FNYEAQ. Here the CDR3 DNA reads TGTGCCAGCAGGGAGGGGCCGGGCACTGAAGCTTTCTTT. This encodes CASREGPGTEAFF.

This clonotype showed up many times. This chain links TRBV28 with TRBJ2-7, with 8 bases lining up with TRBD1. The CDR3 is made up of 15 amino acids. Germline CDR1 and CDR2: MDHEN and SYDVKM. V lost 1 base to trimming and J lost 4 bases; unmatched junction nucleotides: 6. The CDR3 sequence is CASSLLGDRYYEQYF. CDR3 in DNA: TGTGCCAGCAGTTTATTGGGGGACAGGTATTACGAGCAGTACTTC.

The chain links TRBV29-1 to TRBJ1-5; 9 bases agree with TRBD1. Germline CDR1 reads SQVTM; CDR2 reads ANQGSEA. V was clipped by 7 bases and J by 3 bases; unmatched bases: 7. CDR3 size: 14 residues. The CDR3 loop reads CSARTGDVNQPQHF. DNA of the CDR3: TGCAGCGCCAGGACAGGGGATGTCAATCAGCCCCAGCATTTT.

The V gene is TRBV5-1, the J gene TRBJ1-4, with D perhaps TRBD1 (5 bases). This CDR3 comprises 16 residues. V lost 4 bases and J lost 4, with 17 bases in between. CDR1 is SGHRS and CDR2 is YFSETQ in the germline V gene. In DNA form, the CDR3 reads TGCGCCAGCAGCAGGGACGTCGGAGGACTTAATGAAAAACTGTTTTTT. Encoded protein: CASSRDVGGLNEKLFF.

This clonotype was recorded a few times. The J gene is TRBJ1-1, the V gene TRBV9, with TRBD1 matching 8 bases. This CDR3 is built from 15 residues. Per the germline V gene, CDR1 is SGDLS and CDR2 is YYNGEE. After removal of 0 bases from V and 0 bases from J, the junction contained 1 base not matched to a gene. The CDR3 sequence is CASSVGQGLNTEAFF. The CDR3 DNA is TGTGCCAGCAGCGTAGGACAGGGGCTGAACACTGAAGCTTTCTTT.

The V gene is TRBV5-8, the J gene TRBJ2-1; the D is unclear. V dropped 4 bases and J dropped 8 bases, with 13 bases sitting between them. The CDR3 is made up of 13 amino acids. Germline loops: CDR1 SGHTS, CDR2 YDEGEE. The CDR3 loop is CASSPLAVHEQFF. The CDR3 DNA reads TGTGCCAGCAGCCCGCTGGCGGTGCATGAGCAGTTCTTC.

This clonotype was recorded at least ten times. The chain recombines TRBV20-1 with TRBJ2-3; D is possibly TRBD2 (6 bases). V was cut by 1 base and J by 3 bases, with 14 bases left in between. CDR1 and CDR2 from the germline V gene are DFQATT and SNEGSKA (reference sequence). This CDR3 has 15 amino acids. CDR3 in DNA: TGCAGTGCTAGAGGCGAGGCAGGGAGGACAGATACGCAGTATTTT. This codes for CSARGEAGRTDTQYF.

The sample holds many counts of this clonotype. This sequence joins TRBV2 and TRBJ2-1, with 7 positions matching TRBD2. The germline gives CDR1 SNHLY, CDR2 FYNNEI. This CDR3 spans 15 amino acids. The J segment lost 7 bases and the V segment lost 5 bases, leaving 11 bases of the junction unmatched. The CDR3 protein is CASSSAGIRVNEQFF. DNA for the CDR3: TGTGCCAGCAGTTCAGCGGGGATAAGGGTAAATGAGCAGTTCTTC.

This chain connects TRBV9 to TRBJ2-1; a weak D match, TRBD2 (6 bases). This CDR3 spans 16 amino acids. Germline V gene sequence: CDR1 SGDLS, CDR2 YYNGEE. Trimming left V 0 bases short and J 9 bases short, with 19 bases between. The CDR3 nucleotides read TGTGCCAGCAGCGTAGAGGTCGGGAGTAAGCGTGGTGAGCAGTTCTTC. Protein: CASSVEVGSKRGEQFF.

This clonotype has a count of ten or more. V gene TRBV19 combines with J gene TRBJ2-3; the D gene is possibly TRBD2 (5 bases). Germline loops: CDR1 LNHDA, CDR2 SQIVND (reference sequence). This CDR3 is 13 amino acids long. Trimming stripped 3 bases from V and 8 bases from J, with 12 bases between. CDR3 sequence: CASSIVRASTQYF. The CDR3 nucleotides are TGTGCCAGTAGTATCGTGAGGGCTTCTACGCAGTATTTT. The complete variable domain, with remaining parts taken from reference TRBV19 and TRBJ2-3, reads DGGITQSPKYLFRKEGQNVTLSCEQNLNHDAMYWYRQDPGQGLRLIYYSQIVNDFQKGDIAEGYSVSREKKESFPLTVTSAQKNPTAFYLCASSIVRASTQYFGPGTRLTVL.

This clonotype was detected ten times or more. The chain employs TRBV7-2 and TRBJ2-1, with a weak D call TRBD2 (6 bases). V shed 1 base and J shed 7 bases, with 17 bases lying between them. CDR3 length: 16 residues. Germline CDR1 SGHTA, CDR2 FQGNSA. The CDR3 nucleotides read TGTGCCAGCAGCTTAGGGTCACTAGCTGGCGCGAATGAGCAGTTCTTC. It is translated as CASSLGSLAGANEQFF.

This chain joins TRBV7-3 and TRBJ1-2, with 8 positions matching TRBD1. The CDR3 is made up of 13 amino acids. V lost 5 bases and J lost 8; bases outside the gene matches: 7. Germline V lookup: CDR1 SGHTA, CDR2 FQGTGA. The CDR3 sequence: CASSNQGAYGYTF. CDR3 nucleotide sequence: TGTGCCAGCAGCAACCAGGGGGCTTACGGCTACACCTTC.

This clonotype was seen ten or more times. The V gene is TRBV7-8, the J gene TRBJ1-2; D perhaps matches TRBD1 (5 bases). Deletions cut 8 bases from V and 8 bases from J, with 21 bases between. This CDR3 has 14 residues. From germline, CDR1 is SGHVS and CDR2 FQNEAQ. The CDR3 DNA sequence: TGTGCCAGCTCAGGAAGCAGGGAAGTAAGAGGCTACACCTTC. Encoded protein: CASSGSREVRGYTF.